This entry concerns a single T cell receptor (beta chain). Which antigen it targets is not known. The read comes to an end 3 residues before the CDR3 does, leaving the germline J gene to fill in the end. Using the immunoSEQ assay, multiplex PCR amplified TCR beta CDR3 regions from an average of about 1,300 ng of genomic DNA per sample. Primer bias was corrected in the assay by using a complete synthetic TCR repertoire to establish an amplification baseline. The amplicons were sequenced using the Illumina platform. In the original analysis: Sequences were error-corrected by clustering with frequency ratios and a modified nearest-neighbor algorithm, then analyzed in the immunoSEQ Analyzer with IMGT gene definitions. At each rarefaction depth, TCR richness and evenness were averaged over 20 rarefaction repeats, and samples with fewer sequences than the depth were excluded. Relative abundances of V, D and J genes were compared between groups using Wilcoxon rank sum tests, with FDR correction applied. For the blinded duplicates, the intraclass correlation was 95% to 96% for TCR richness and averaged about 81% across about 64 gene segments. This immuneACCESS table, as held by TCRdb, lists in-frame sequences with V and J called but not all clones. Of the missing ones, under half trace to an unresolved V gene in checked studies; the others have no known cause. D and trimming come from the DNA, and the V and J calls and clone size come from that table. The sample's table covers tens of thousands of clones. The ten most abundant clones make up around 1.6% of the sample.

Every participant had a single incident cervical HPV16 infection, and prevalent HPV16 infections were excluded. Cervical HPV DNA was detected with MY09/MY11 PCR, and genotyping was done with dot-blot hybridization. Under 19 mL of heparinized blood were centrifuged, and the buffy coat was aliquoted, frozen at -30°C, then stored at -80°C. Genomic DNA was extracted from buffy coat specimens using QIAGEN kits. This sample was taken from a study of T cells in women clearing cervical HPV infection (dated by TCRdb to 2017 to 2018). For context, the study as a whole: Cases were 25 women with histologically confirmed HPV16-related CIN3 or worse, including a couple of invasive cancers. Nested within Costa Rica's Guanacaste HPV Natural History Study, an exploratory proof-of-principle case-control study compared TCR repertoires across cervical HPV16 outcomes. Controls were 25 or so women whose single incident HPV16 infection cleared within 12 months without precancer or cancer developing. Blood from cases was drawn at the visit where the lesion was first identified, while blood from controls was drawn once the infection was no longer detected. Among cases, blood sampling came a median of roughly 150 days after lesion detection, with an interquartile range of about 85 to 220 days. Five blinded duplicates per group were added as quality controls, so that 60 or so samples were obtained: some 50 participants and 10 replicates. Cases had a median age of approximately 32 years compared with under 40 for controls, and baseline characteristics showed no significant differences between the groups. The parent cohort enrolled about 10,000 women aged 18 or older in Guanacaste, Costa Rica, in 1993 to 1994 and followed the women for around seven years. Since HLA typing was available for only a few women, HLA type could not be ruled out as a confounder. Cases and controls were matched on year of sample collection and on age within five years.

Including cysteine and phenylalanine, the CDR3 has 13 amino acids. Sequencing covers 30 bases of the CDR3, shown here with the frame starting at base 1. Summary of the overall study and its limitations: TCR repertoire richness was significantly higher in CIN3+ cases than in controls across sequencing depths, while evenness did not differ. Cases were distinguished from controls with an estimated AUC of almost 0.85 by random forest classifiers combining richness and V gene abundances. T-cell numbers per sample were unknown, so richness differences could reflect varying T-cell content rather than repertoire biology. Lower TRBV6-7 relative abundance was observed in cases than in controls (around 0.1% versus 0.15%; Bonferroni P = 0.0008). Whether associations preceded infection or resulted from infection could not be shown with the cross-sectional design, and effector/memory subsets and HPV-specific T cells were not isolated.

The sample taken for sequencing was blood buffy coat. The chain is made from TRBV12-3 or TRBV12-4 and TRBJ1-2; TRBD1 might be the D gene, on 5 matching bases. The clonotype comes from a woman aged 18 to 75 with a cervical HPV16 infection that either progressed to CIN3+ or cleared (not recorded which). The CDR3 sequence is CASSSTPRGGYTF. The covered CDR3 bases are TGTGCCAGCAGTTCGACCCCGAGGGGAGGC.